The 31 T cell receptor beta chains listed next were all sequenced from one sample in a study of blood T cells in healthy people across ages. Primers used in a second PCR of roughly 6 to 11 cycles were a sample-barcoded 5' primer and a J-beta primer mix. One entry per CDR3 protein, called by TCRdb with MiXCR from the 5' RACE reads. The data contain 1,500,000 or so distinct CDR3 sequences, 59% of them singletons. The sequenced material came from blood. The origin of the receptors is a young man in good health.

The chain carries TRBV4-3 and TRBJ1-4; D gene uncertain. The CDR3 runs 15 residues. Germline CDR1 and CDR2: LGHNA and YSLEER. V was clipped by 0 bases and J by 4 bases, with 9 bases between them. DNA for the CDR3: TGCGCCAGCAGCCAAGATAACAGAAATAATGAAAAACTGTTTTTT. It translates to CASSQDNRNNEKLFF.

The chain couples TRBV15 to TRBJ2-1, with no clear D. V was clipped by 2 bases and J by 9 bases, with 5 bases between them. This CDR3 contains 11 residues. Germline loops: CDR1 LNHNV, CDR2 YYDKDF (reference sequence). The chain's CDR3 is CATSRTVEQFF. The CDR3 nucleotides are TGTGCCACCAGCAGAACAGTTGAGCAGTTCTTC.

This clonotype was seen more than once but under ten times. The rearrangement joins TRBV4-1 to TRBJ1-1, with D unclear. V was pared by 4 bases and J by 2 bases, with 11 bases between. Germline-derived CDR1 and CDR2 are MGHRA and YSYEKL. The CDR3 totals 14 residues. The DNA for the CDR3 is TGCGCCAGCAGCCCGAGGGCGGGAAACACTGAAGCTTTCTTT. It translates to CASSPRAGNTEAFF.

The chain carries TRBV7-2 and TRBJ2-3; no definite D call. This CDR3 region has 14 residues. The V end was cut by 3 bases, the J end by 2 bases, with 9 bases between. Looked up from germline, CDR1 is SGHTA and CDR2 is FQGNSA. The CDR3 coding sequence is TGTGCCAGCAGCTTTTCTCGCACCACAGATACGCAGTATTTT. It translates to CASSFSRTTDTQYF.

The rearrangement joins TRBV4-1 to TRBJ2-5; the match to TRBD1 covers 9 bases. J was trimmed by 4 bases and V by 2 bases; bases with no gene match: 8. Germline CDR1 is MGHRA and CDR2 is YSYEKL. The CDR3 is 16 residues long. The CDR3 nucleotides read TGCGCCAGCAGCCAACATCTACAGGGGGCTACAGAGACCCAGTACTTC. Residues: CASSQHLQGATETQYF.

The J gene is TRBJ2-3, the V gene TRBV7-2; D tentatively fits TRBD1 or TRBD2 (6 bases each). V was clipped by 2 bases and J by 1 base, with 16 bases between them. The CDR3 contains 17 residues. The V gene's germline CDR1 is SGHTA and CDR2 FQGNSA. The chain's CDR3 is CASSLPSGGEGTDTQYF. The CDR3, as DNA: TGTGCCAGCAGCTTACCCTCCGGGGGCGAGGGCACAGATACGCAGTATTTT.

CDR3 sequence: CASSQEGQGGRYEQYF. For the CDR3, the DNA is TGCGCCAGCAGCCAGGAAGGACAGGGAGGGAGGTACGAGCAGTACTTC. V usage is TRBV4-1 and J usage is TRBJ2-5, with D perhaps matching TRBD1 (8 bases). The DNA matches TRBJ2-7 better at its end, which makes the J call doubtful. The length of the CDR3 is 16 residues. CDR1 is MGHRA, CDR2 YSYEKL, per germline.

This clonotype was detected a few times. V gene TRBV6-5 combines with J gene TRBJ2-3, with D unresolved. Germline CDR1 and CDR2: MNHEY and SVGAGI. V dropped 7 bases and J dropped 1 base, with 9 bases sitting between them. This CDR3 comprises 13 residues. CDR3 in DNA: TGTGCCAGCACCCCCCAGGGCACAGATACGCAGTATTTT. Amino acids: CASTPQGTDTQYF.

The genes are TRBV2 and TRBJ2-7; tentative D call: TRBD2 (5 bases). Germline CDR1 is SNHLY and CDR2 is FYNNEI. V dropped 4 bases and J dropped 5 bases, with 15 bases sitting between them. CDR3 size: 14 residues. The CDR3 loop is CASSGRGRSNEQYF. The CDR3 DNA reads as TGTGCCAGCAGTGGTCGGGGTCGTAGCAACGAGCAGTACTTC. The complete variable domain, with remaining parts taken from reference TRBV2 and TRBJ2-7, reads EPEVTQTPSHQVTQMGQEVILRCVPISNHLYFYWYRQILGQKVEFLVSFYNNEISEKSEIFDDQFSVERPDGSNFTLKIRSTKLEDSAMYFCASSGRGRSNEQYFGPGTRLTVT.

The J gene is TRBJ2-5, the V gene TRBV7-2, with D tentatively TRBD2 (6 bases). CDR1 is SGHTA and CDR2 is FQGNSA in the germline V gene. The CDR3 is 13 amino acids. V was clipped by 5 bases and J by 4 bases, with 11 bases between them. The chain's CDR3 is CASSRERRETQYF. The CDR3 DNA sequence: TGTGCCAGCAGCCGGGAGAGGAGAGAGACCCAGTACTTC. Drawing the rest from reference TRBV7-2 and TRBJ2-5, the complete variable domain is GAGVSQSPSNKVTEKGKDVELRCDPISGHTALYWYRQSLGQGLEFLIYFQGNSAPDKSGLPSDRFSAERTGGSVSTLTIQRTQQEDSAVYLCASSRERRETQYFGPGTRLLVL.

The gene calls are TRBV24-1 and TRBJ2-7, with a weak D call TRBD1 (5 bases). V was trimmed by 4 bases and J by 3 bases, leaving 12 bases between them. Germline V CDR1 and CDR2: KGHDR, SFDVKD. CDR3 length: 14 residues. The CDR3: CATSDRADNYEQYF. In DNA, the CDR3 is TGTGCCACCAGTGACCGCGCGGACAACTACGAGCAGTACTTC.

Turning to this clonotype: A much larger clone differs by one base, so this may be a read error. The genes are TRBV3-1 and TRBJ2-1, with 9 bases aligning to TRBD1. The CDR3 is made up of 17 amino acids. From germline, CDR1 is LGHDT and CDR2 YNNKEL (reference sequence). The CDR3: CASNQGAWTGDCYEQFF. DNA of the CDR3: TGTGCCAGCAACCAAGGGGCTTGGACAGGGGATTGTTATGAGCAGTTCTTC.

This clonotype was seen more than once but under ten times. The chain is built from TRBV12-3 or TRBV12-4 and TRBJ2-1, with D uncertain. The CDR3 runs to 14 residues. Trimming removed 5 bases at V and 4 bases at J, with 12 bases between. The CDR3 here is CASSPDGVYNEQFF. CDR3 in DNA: TGTGCCAGCAGTCCGGACGGAGTATACAATGAGCAGTTCTTC.

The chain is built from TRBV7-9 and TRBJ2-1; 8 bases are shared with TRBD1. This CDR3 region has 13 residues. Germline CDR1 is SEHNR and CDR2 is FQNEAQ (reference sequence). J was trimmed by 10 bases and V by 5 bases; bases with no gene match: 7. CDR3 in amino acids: CASSRTGFGEQFF. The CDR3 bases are TGTGCCAGCAGCCGGACAGGGTTCGGGGAGCAGTTCTTC.

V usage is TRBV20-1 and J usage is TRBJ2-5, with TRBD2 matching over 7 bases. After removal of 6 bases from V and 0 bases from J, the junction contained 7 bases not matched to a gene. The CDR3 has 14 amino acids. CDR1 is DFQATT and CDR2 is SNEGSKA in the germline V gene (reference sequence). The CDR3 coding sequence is TGCAGTGCCAACTTGGGGGGGAACCAAGAGACCCAGTACTTC. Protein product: CSANLGGNQETQYF.

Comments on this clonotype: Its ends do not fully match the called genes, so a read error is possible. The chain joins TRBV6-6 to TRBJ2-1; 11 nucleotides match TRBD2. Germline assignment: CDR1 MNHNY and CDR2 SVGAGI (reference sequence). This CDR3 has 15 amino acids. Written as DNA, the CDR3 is TGCGCCAGCAGCCCCTTGGGACTAGCGGCATATGAGCAGTTCTTC. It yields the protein CASSPLGLAAYEQFF.

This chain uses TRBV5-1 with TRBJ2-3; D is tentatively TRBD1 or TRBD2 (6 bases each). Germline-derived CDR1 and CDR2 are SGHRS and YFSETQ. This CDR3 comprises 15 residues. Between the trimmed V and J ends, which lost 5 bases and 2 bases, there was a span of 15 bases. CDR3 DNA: TGCGCCAGCAGTTGGTTCGGGGGCCCCACAGATACGCAGTATTTT. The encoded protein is CASSWFGGPTDTQYF.

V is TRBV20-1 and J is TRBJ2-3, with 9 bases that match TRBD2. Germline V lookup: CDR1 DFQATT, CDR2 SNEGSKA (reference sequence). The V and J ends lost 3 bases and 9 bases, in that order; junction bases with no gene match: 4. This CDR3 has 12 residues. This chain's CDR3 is CSASHSGGTQYF. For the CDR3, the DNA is TGCAGTGCTAGCCATAGCGGGGGCACGCAGTATTTT.

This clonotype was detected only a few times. The CDR3, as DNA: TGTGCCAGCAGCTTATCACGGACAAACCCAAACTACGAGCAGTACTTC. Its translation: CASSLSRTNPNYEQYF. The J gene is TRBJ2-4, the V gene TRBV7-9, with D perhaps TRBD1 (5 bases). The better agreement between TRBJ2-7 and the DNA end casts doubt on the J call. Germline V CDR1 and CDR2: SEHNR, FQNEAQ (reference sequence). This CDR3 spans 16 amino acids.

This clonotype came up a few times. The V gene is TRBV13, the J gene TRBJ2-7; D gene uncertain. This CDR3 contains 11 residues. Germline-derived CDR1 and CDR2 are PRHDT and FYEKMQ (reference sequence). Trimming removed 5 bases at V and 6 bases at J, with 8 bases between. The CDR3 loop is CASSQKSEQYF. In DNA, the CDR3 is TGTGCCAGCAGCCAGAAGAGCGAGCAGTACTTC.

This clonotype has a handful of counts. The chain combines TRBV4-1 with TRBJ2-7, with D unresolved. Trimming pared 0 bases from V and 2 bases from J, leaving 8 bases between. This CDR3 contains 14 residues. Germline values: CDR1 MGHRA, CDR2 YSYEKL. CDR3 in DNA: TGCGCCAGCAGCCAAGAACACAGACCCTACGAGCAGTACTTC. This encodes CASSQEHRPYEQYF.

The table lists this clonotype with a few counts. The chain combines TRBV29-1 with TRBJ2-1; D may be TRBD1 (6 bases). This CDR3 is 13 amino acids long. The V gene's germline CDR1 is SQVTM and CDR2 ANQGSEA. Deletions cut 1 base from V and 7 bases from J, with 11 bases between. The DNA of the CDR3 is TGCAGCGTTGAAGTTAACCAGGGGAATGAGCAGTTCTTC. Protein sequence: CSVEVNQGNEQFF.

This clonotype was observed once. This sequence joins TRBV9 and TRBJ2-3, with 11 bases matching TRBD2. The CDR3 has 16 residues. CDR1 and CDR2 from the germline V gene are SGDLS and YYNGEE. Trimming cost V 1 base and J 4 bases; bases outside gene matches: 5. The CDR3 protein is CASSVRLAGSADTQYF. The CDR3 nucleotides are TGTGCCAGCAGCGTACGACTAGCGGGAAGCGCAGATACGCAGTATTTT.

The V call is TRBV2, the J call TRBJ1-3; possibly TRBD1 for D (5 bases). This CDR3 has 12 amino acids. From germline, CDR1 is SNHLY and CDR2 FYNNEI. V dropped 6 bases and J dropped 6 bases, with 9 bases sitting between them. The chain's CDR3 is CASRTDENTIYF. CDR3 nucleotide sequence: TGTGCCAGCAGGACAGATGAAAACACCATATATTTT.

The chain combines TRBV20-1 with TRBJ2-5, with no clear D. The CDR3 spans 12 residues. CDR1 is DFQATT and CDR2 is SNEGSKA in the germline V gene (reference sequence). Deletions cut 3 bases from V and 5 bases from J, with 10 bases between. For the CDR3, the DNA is TGCAGTGCTAGTGGTAGTACCGAGACCCAGTACTTC. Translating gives CSASGSTETQYF.

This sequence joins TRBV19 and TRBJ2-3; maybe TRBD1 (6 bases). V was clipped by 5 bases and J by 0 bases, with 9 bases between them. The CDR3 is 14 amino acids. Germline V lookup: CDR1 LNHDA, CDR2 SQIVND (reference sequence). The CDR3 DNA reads TGTGCCAGTAGTTCACAGGGAAGCACAGATACGCAGTATTTT. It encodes CASSSQGSTDTQYF.

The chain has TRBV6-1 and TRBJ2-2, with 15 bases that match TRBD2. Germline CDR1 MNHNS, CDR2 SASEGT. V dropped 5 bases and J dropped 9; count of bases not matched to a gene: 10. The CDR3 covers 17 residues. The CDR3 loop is CASSTPWTSGRGRELFF. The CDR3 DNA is TGTGCCAGCAGTACCCCCTGGACTAGCGGGAGGGGCCGGGAGCTGTTTTTT.

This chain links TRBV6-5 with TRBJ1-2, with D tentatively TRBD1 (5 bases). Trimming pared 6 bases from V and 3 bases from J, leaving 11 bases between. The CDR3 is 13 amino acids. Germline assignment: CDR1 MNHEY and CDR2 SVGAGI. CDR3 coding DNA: TGTGCCAGCAGGACCCGACAGCACTATGGCTACACCTTC. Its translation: CASRTRQHYGYTF.

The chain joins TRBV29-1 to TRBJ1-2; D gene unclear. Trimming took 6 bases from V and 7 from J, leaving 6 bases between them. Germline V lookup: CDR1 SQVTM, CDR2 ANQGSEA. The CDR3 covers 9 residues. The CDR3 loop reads CSVGSGYTF. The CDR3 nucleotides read TGCAGCGTAGGAAGTGGCTACACCTTC.

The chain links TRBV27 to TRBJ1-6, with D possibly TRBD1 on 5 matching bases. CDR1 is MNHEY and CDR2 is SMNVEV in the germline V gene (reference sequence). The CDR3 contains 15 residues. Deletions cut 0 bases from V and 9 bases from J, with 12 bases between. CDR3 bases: TGTGCCAGCAGTTTATCGGGAGGCGGGGGTTCACCCCTCCACTTT. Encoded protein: CASSLSGGGGSPLHF.

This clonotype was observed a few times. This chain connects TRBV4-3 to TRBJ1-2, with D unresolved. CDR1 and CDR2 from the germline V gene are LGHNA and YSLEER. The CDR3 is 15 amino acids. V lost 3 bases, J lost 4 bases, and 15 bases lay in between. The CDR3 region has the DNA TGCGCCAGCAGCCACTTACCGGACGCGCTCTATGGCTACACCTTC. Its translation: CASSHLPDALYGYTF.